The 21 T cell receptor beta chains presented below share a single source sample, sequenced in a study of T cell responses to AZD1222 COVID-19 vaccine. This table comes from immunoSEQ multiplex PCR, and its TCRdb copy is limited to in-frame clones, with some not included. The data show tens of thousands of clones, more than 65% seen once. Sequenced here: peripheral blood, sampled on day 0 of AZD1222 vaccination. The origin of the receptors is an adult in good health.

This chain links TRBV7-9 with TRBJ1-4; possibly TRBD1 for D (5 bases). CDR3 size: 14 residues. Looked up from germline, CDR1 is SEHNR and CDR2 is FQNEAQ (reference sequence). The germline V and J ends were trimmed by 3 bases and 6 bases, with 11 bases remaining between them. The CDR3 loop is CASSFSEGHEKLFF. The CDR3 DNA reads TGTGCCAGCAGCTTTTCCGAGGGGCATGAAAAACTGTTTTTT.

This clone showed up just once. The rearrangement links TRBV7-9 to TRBJ2-2; 8 positions agree with TRBD1. Germline trimming cut 5 bases from V and 4 bases from J; bases unmatched to any gene: 3. In germline, CDR1 is SEHNR, CDR2 FQNEAQ (reference sequence). The CDR3 sequence is 14 residues long. CDR3 DNA: TGTGCCAGCAGCCCGACAGGGGCCACCGGGGAGCTGTTTTTT. Amino acid sequence: CASSPTGATGELFF. The complete variable domain, with remaining parts taken from reference TRBV7-9 and TRBJ2-2, reads DTGVSQNPRHKITKRGQNVTFRCDPISEHNRLYWYRQTLGQGPEFLTYFQNEAQLEKSRLLSDRFSAERPKGSFSTLEIQRTEQGDSAMYLCASSPTGATGELFFGEGSRLTVL.

The chain combines TRBV27 with TRBJ2-2, with 9 bases matching TRBD1. V shed 5 bases and J 6 bases; nucleotides not matched to a gene: 7. Germline CDR1 MNHEY, CDR2 SMNVEV (reference sequence). The CDR3 runs 15 residues. CDR3 in amino acids: CASSTPTGGAGELFF. For the CDR3, the DNA is TGTGCCAGCAGTACACCGACAGGGGGGGCCGGGGAGCTGTTTTTT.

About this clone itself: Other DNA sequences from this sample encode an identical CDR3 as well. The chain combines TRBV5-1 with TRBJ1-2; 9 nucleotides match TRBD1. The CDR3 totals 15 residues. The trim removed 0 bases at V and 2 bases at J, leaving 2 bases unmatched. CDR1 is SGHRS, CDR2 YFSETQ, per germline. This CDR3 reads CASSLVGTGNYGYTF. The DNA for the CDR3 is TGCGCCAGCAGCTTGGTTGGGACAGGGAACTATGGCTACACCTTC.

The CDR3 coding sequence is TGTGCCAGCAGAGGAGACAGGACGGTCGAAAACATTCAGTACTTC. It is translated as CASRGDRTVENIQYF. This chain links TRBV6-5 with TRBJ2-4; D may be TRBD1 (6 bases). The V and J ends lost 6 bases and 5 bases respectively, with 17 bases between them. CDR1 and CDR2 (germline): MNHEY, SVGAGI. The CDR3 length is 15 residues.

J is TRBJ1-1 and V is TRBV3-1 (or the pseudogene TRBV3-2); D is undetermined. V was clipped by 0 bases and J by 6 bases, with 11 bases between them. This CDR3 contains 14 residues. The germline V gene has CDR1 LGHDT and CDR2 YNNKEL (reference sequence). The CDR3 nucleotides are TGTGCCAGCAGCCAAGAGTTGCCTCTCCCTGAAGCTTTCTTT. Protein product: CASSQELPLPEAFF.

V gene TRBV30 combines with J gene TRBJ1-4; a possible D gene is TRBD1 (5 bases). Germline CDR1 and CDR2: GTSNPN and SVGIG (reference sequence). Trimming shortened V by 8 bases and J by 8 bases, and 9 bases separated the two germline ends. The CDR3 extends over 10 amino acids. CDR3 region: CAGGREKLFF. The CDR3 DNA reads as TGTGCCGGGGGAAGGGAAAAACTGTTTTTT. Full variable domain (rest looked up from reference TRBV30 and TRBJ1-4): SQTIHQWPATLVQPVGSPLSLECTVEGTSNPNLYWYRQAAGRGLQLLFYSVGIGQISSEVPQNLSASRPQDRQFILSSKKLLLSDSGFYLCAGGREKLFFGSGTQLSVL.

The J gene is TRBJ1-3, the V gene TRBV9; unclear D gene. CDR1 SGDLS and CDR2 YYNGEE come from the germline V gene. V lost 4 bases and J 0 bases, leaving 11 bases between the germline ends. This CDR3 comprises 15 residues. The CDR3 region is CASSFRLSSGNTIYF. CDR3 in DNA: TGTGCCAGCAGCTTCAGGCTTAGCTCTGGAAACACCATATATTTT.

The J gene is TRBJ1-6, the V gene TRBV28, with 7 nucleotides matching TRBD1. Germline V gives CDR1 MDHEN, CDR2 SYDVKM. Trimming removed 5 bases from V and 7 bases from J; junction bases left unmatched: 8. The CDR3 contains 15 residues. This CDR3 reads CASSQPLGGNSPLHF. CDR3 bases: TGTGCCAGCAGTCAGCCTCTAGGGGGCAATTCACCCCTCCACTTT. Complete variable domain (other parts from reference TRBV28 and TRBJ1-6): DVKVTQSSRYLVKRTGEKVFLECVQDMDHENMFWYRQDPGLGLRLIYFSYDVKMKEKGDIPEGYSVSREKKERFSLILESASTNQTSMYLCASSQPLGGNSPLHFGNGTRLTVT.

A few counts support this clone. The chain combines TRBV6-2 or TRBV6-3 with TRBJ2-2; D is perhaps TRBD2 (6 bases). Germline loops: CDR1 MNHEY, CDR2 SVGEGT. This CDR3 spans 14 amino acids. V gave up 2 bases and J gave up 6 bases, with 10 bases separating them. The CDR3 loop is CASSYGDWSGELFF. CDR3 nucleotide sequence: TGTGCCAGCAGTTACGGGGACTGGTCCGGGGAGCTGTTTTTT.

This CDR3 reads CASSYDRGRVYEQYF. CDR3 DNA: TGTGCCAGCTCATATGACAGGGGGCGTGTTTACGAGCAGTACTTC. V is TRBV18 and J is TRBJ2-7, with 10 bases identical to TRBD1. Germline CDR1 and CDR2: KGHSH and LQKENI. J was trimmed by 4 bases and V by 5 bases; bases with no gene match: 8. This CDR3 has 15 amino acids.

The V call is TRBV11-3, the J call TRBJ2-6; D is unclear. Trimming pared 6 bases from V and 3 bases from J, leaving 3 bases between. The V gene's germline CDR1 is SGHNT and CDR2 YENEEA. There are 12 residues in the CDR3. CDR3 nucleotides: TGTGCCAGCAGTGGTGGGGCCAACGTCCTGACTTTC. This translates into CASSGGANVLTF.

The rearrangement joins TRBV7-8 to TRBJ1-1; D is uncertain. The CDR3 covers 14 residues. Trimming took off 6 bases at V and 3 bases at J, with 14 bases between the two ends. The germline V gene has CDR1 SGHVS and CDR2 FQNEAQ. In DNA, the CDR3 is TGTGCCAGCAGTCCCACACGGACGGACACTGAAGCTTTCTTT. Protein sequence: CASSPTRTDTEAFF.

The chain recombines TRBV9 with TRBJ2-5; D not certain. Germline V lookup: CDR1 SGDLS, CDR2 YYNGEE. CDR3 length equals 13 residues. V dropped 0 bases and J dropped 4 bases, with 7 bases sitting between them. The CDR3 DNA sequence: TGTGCCAGCAGCGTAGGGGGATCAGAGACCCAGTACTTC. Translated: CASSVGGSETQYF.

The V call is TRBV12-3 or TRBV12-4, the J call TRBJ2-5, with TRBD1 as a possible D gene (5 bases). CDR3 length equals 13 residues. Trimming took off 3 bases at V and 3 bases at J, with 8 bases between the two ends. CDR3 sequence reads: CASSFAGKETQYF. The CDR3 DNA follows: TGTGCCAGCAGTTTTGCAGGGAAAGAGACCCAGTACTTC.

CDR3 sequence (DNA): TGTGCCAGTGCCCGGACAGGGGGCGGTGGCTACACCTTC. Residues: CASARTGGGGYTF. The chain is built from TRBV19 and TRBJ1-2; 11 bases match TRBD1. V lost 8 bases to trimming and J lost 7 bases; unmatched junction nucleotides: 6. CDR1 LNHDA and CDR2 SQIVND come from the germline V gene (reference sequence). The CDR3 has 13 amino acids.

The CDR3 protein is CASSLNPNGYTF. For the CDR3, the DNA is TGTGCCAGCAGCTTGAATCCAAATGGCTACACCTTC. The chain employs TRBV5-6 and TRBJ1-2, with D unresolved. The V end was cut by 1 base, the J end by 6 bases, with 7 bases between. Germline V gene data show CDR1 as SGHDT and CDR2 as YYEEEE. The CDR3 is 12 residues long.

This clone was detected a few times. This chain uses TRBV7-3 with TRBJ1-2, with 10 bases aligning to TRBD1. With V trimmed by 5 bases and J by 5 bases, 2 bases remained unmatched. Germline V gives CDR1 SGHTA, CDR2 FQGTGA. The CDR3 contains 13 residues. In DNA form, the CDR3 reads TGTGCCAGCAGCCCGGGACAGGGGTATGGCTACACCTTC. It translates to CASSPGQGYGYTF.

The chain combines TRBV7-9 with TRBJ1-2; D ambiguous. This CDR3 contains 12 residues. Per germline, CDR1 SEHNR and CDR2 FQNEAQ (reference sequence). Between the trimmed V and J ends, which lost 10 bases and 7 bases, there was a span of 16 bases. The CDR3 loop is CATQYELGGYTF. In nucleotides, the CDR3 is TGTGCCACCCAATATGAGCTGGGTGGCTACACCTTC.

The V call is TRBV27, the J call TRBJ2-5; D might be TRBD1 (5 bases). Per germline, CDR1 MNHEY and CDR2 SMNVEV (reference sequence). This CDR3 has 15 residues. With 2 bases removed from V and 1 base from J, the gap between germline ends came to 11 bases. The CDR3 reads CASSLNGQGQETQYF. CDR3 coding DNA: TGTGCCAGCAGTTTAAATGGCCAGGGCCAAGAGACCCAGTACTTC.

The J gene is TRBJ1-1, the V gene TRBV30; D is unclear. From germline, CDR1 is GTSNPN and CDR2 SVGIG (reference sequence). The V end lost 0 bases, the J end lost 6 bases, and 8 bases lay between the germline ends. The CDR3 has 12 amino acids. This CDR3 reads CAWSVRHPEAFF. CDR3 DNA sequence: TGTGCCTGGAGTGTACGGCATCCTGAAGCTTTCTTT.